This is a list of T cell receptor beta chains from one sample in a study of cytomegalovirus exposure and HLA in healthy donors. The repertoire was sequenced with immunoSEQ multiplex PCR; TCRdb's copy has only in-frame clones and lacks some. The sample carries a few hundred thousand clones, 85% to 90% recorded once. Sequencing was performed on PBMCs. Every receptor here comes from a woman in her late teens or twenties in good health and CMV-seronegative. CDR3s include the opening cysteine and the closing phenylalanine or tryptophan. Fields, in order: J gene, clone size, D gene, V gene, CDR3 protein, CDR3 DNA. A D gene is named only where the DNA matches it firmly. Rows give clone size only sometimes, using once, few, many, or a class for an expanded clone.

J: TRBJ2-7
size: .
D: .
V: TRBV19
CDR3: CASAGGTGAYEQYF
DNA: TGTGCCAGTGCGGGGGGGACAGGGGCCTACGAGCAGTACTTC

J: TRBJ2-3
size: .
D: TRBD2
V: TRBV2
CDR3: CASSGGASGSVVDTQYF
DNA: TGTGCCAGCAGCGGTGGGGCTAGCGGGAGTGTAGTAGATACGCAGTATTTT

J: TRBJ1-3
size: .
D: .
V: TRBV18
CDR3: CASSPFEGNTIYF
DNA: TGTGCCAGCTCACCGTTCGAGGGCAACACCATATATTTT

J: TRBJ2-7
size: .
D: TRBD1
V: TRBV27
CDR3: CASSLAGGGTYEQYF
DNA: TGTGCCAGCAGTTTAGCAGGGGGTGGGACCTACGAGCAGTACTTC

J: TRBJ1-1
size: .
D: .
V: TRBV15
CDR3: CATSTRQSEAFF
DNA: TGTGCCACCAGCACAAGACAGTCTGAAGCTTTCTTT

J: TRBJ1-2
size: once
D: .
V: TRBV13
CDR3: CASSRKGENYGYTF
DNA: TGTGCCAGCAGCCGAAAAGGGGAAAACTATGGCTACACCTTC

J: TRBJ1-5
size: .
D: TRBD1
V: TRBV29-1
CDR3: CSAKTGTGNQPQHF
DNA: TGCAGCGCAAAGACAGGGACGGGCAATCAGCCCCAGCATTTT

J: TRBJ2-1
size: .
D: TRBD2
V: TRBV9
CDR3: CASSVRTSGINEQFF
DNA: TGTGCCAGCAGCGTTAGGACTAGCGGGATTAATGAGCAGTTCTTC

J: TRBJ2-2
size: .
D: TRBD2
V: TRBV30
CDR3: CAWSRRLAVITGELFF
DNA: TGTGCCTGGTCGAGAAGACTAGCGGTTATCACCGGGGAGCTGTTTTTT

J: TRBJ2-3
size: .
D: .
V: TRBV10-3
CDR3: CATASGISGTDTQYF
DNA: TGTGCCACCGCATCAGGGATATCAGGAACAGATACGCAGTATTTT

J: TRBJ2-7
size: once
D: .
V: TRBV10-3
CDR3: CAISESNGNYEQYF
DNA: TGTGCCATCAGTGAGTCAAACGGGAACTACGAGCAGTACTTC

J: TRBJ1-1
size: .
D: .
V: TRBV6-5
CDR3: CASSYSTAPEAFF
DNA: TGTGCCAGCAGTTACTCGACTGCACCTGAAGCTTTCTTT

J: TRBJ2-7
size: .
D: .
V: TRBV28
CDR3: CASSFAGASSYEQYF
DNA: TGTGCCAGCAGTTTTGCGGGGGCGAGCTCCTACGAGCAGTACTTC

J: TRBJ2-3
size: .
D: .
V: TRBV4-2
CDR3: CASRTSSTDTQYF
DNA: TGTGCCAGCAGGACATCTAGCACAGATACGCAGTATTTT

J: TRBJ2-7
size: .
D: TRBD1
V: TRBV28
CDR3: CASSFVYPGQGVRIEQYF
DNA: TGTGCCAGCAGTTTTGTCTATCCGGGACAGGGGGTTAGAATCGAGCAGTACTTC

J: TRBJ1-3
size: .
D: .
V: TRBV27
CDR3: CASSVTGLVGNTIYF
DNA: TGTGCCAGCAGCGTAACAGGGTTAGTCGGAAACACCATATATTTT

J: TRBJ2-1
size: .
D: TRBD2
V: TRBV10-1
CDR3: CASSEVSGTRYNEQFF
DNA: TGCGCCAGCAGTGAGGTTAGCGGGACCCGTTACAATGAGCAGTTCTTC

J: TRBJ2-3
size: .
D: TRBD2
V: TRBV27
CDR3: CASTMTSGTTTDTQYF
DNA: TGTGCCAGCACTATGACTAGCGGGACCACCACAGATACGCAGTATTTT

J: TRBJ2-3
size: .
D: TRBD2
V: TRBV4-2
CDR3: CASSRLAGSTDTQYF
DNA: TGTGCCAGCAGCCGACTAGCGGGCAGCACAGATACGCAGTATTTT

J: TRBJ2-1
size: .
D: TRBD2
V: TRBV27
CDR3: CASSSGLAGVSNEQFF
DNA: TGTGCCAGCAGTTCCGGACTAGCGGGAGTTTCTAATGAGCAGTTCTTC

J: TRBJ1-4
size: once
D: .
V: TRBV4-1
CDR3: CASSREGTIYEKLFF
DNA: TGCGCCAGCAGCCGAGAGGGGACAATCTACGAAAAACTGTTTTTT

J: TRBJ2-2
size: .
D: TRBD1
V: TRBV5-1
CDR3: CASSLRTGAGELFF
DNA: TGCGCCAGCAGCCTGCGGACAGGAGCTGGGGAGCTGTTTTTT

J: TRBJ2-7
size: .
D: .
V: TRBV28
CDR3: CASSSTISSVELEQYF
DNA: TGTGCCAGCAGTTCTACCATTTCGAGCGTGGAGCTCGAGCAGTACTTC

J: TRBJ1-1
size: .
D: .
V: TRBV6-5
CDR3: CASSYLGSEAFF
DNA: TGTGCCAGCAGTTATCTCGGGTCTGAAGCTTTCTTT

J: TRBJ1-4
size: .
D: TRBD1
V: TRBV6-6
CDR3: CASRQGAINEKLFF
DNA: TGTGCCAGCCGACAGGGAGCGATTAATGAAAAACTGTTTTTT

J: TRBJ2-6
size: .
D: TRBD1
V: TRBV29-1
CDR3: CSVVVGNRGSSGANVLTF
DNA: TGCAGCGTTGTCGTTGGCAACAGGGGAAGCTCTGGGGCCAACGTCCTGACTTTC

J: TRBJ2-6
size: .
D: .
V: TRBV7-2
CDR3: CASRDSGANVLTF
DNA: TGTGCCAGTCGGGACTCTGGGGCCAACGTCCTGACTTTC

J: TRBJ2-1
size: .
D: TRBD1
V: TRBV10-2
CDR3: CASSARDRGSSYNEQFF
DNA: TGCGCCAGCAGTGCAAGGGACAGGGGGAGTTCCTACAATGAGCAGTTCTTC

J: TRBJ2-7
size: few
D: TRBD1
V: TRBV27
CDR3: CATDRGRTPASYEQYF
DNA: TGTGCCACCGACAGGGGGCGGACACCAGCGAGCTACGAGCAGTACTTC

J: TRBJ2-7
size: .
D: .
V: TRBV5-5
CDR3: CASYDEKYRSYGYEQYF
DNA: TGTGCCAGCTACGACGAAAAATACAGGTCCTATGGCTACGAGCAGTACTTC

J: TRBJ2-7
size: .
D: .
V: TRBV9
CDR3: CASSAQQDSAYEQYF
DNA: TGTGCCAGCAGCGCCCAACAAGACTCGGCCTACGAGCAGTACTTC

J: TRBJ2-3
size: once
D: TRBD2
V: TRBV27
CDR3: CASTTSGLAGSTDTQYF
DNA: TGTGCCAGCACCACCTCCGGGCTAGCGGGAAGCACAGATACGCAGTATTTT

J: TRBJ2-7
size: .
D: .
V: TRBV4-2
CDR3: CASSQALGANSLNSYEQYF
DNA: TGTGCCAGCAGCCAAGCACTAGGAGCAAATTCCTTAAACTCCTACGAGCAGTACTTC

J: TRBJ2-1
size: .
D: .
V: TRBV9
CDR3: CASSLTPYNEQFF
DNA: TGTGCCAGCAGCCTTACACCTTACAATGAGCAGTTCTTC

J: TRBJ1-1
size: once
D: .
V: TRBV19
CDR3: CASSIQGTNTEAFF
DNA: TGTGCCAGTAGTATACAGGGGACGAACACTGAAGCTTTCTTT

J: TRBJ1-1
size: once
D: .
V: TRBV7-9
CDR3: CASSLERTNTEVFF
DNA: TGTGCCAGCAGCCTAGAGCGGACGAACACTGAAGTTTTCTTT

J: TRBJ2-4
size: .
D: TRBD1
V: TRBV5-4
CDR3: CASSTKRDRGNIQYF
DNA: TGTGCCAGCAGCACAAAACGGGACAGGGGGAACATTCAGTACTTC

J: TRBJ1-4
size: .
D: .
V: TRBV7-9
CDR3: CASSSQQDATNEKLFF
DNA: TGTGCCAGCAGCTCGCAACAGGACGCAACTAATGAAAAACTGTTTTTT

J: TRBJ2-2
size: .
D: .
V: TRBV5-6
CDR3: CASSLGNTNTGELFF
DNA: TGTGCCAGCAGCTTGGGAAACACCAACACCGGGGAGCTGTTTTTT

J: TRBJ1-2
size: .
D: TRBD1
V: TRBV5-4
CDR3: CASRSPDRPVDGYTF
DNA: TGTGCCAGCAGAAGCCCGGACAGGCCAGTTGATGGCTACACCTTC

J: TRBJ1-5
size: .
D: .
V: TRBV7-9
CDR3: CASSYSGGGQPQHF
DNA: TGTGCCAGCAGCTACTCGGGGGGGGGTCAGCCCCAGCATTTT